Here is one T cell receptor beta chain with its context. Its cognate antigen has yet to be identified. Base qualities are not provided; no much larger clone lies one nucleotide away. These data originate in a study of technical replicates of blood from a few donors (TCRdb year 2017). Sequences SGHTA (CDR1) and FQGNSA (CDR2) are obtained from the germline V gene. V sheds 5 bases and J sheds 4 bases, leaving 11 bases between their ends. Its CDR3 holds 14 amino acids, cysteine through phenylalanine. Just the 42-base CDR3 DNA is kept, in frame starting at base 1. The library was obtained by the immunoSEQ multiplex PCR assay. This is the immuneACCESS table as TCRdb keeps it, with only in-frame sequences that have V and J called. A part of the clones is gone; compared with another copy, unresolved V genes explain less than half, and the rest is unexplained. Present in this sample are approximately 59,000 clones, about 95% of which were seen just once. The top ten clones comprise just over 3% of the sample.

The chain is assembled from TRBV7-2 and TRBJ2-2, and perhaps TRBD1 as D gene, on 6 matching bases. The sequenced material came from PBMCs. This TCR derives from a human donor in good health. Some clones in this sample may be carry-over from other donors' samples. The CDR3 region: CASSPRGSTGELFF. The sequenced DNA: TGTGCCAGCAGCCCGAGGGGGTCCACCGGGGAGCTGTTTTTT.